The sequence of this T cell receptor (beta chain) was determined in a study of blood T cell repertoires in COVID-19 (dated by TCRdb to 2018 to 2021). Notes on the research overall: Samples from collaborators originated in the United States, Italy and Spain and spanned both the acute and convalescent phases of COVID-19. Where available, HLA class I and class II types were taken from metadata supplied by the sample provider and were not determined by assay-based typing. Samples were obtained from the ongoing ImmuneRACE study (first 160 participants) and from roughly 1,300 subjects provided by 6 global collaborators. The dataset comprised deeply sampled blood TCRbeta repertoires from subjects exposed to, actively infected with, or recovered from COVID-19. The repertoires were released in a freely available public database intended as a resource for research on the immune response to SARS-CoV-2. The sample metadata nearly always contained a de-identified subject ID, COVID-19 status, age in years and sex. The prospective study material was composed of cDNA or gDNA derived from T cells, B-cell-depleted T cells, or PBMCs. Study-level results and caveats: The amount of clinical and demographic metadata varied by source and participant and was provided uncurated.

In the prospective study, participants were about 18 to 95 years old, resided in 24 geographic areas of the United States, and were enrolled through a virtual design. In the prospective study, cohorts were assigned on the basis of participant-reported clinical history obtained from a screening survey and a study questionnaire. Mobile phlebotomists in the prospective study collected whole blood, serum and a nasopharyngeal or oropharyngeal swab from every participant. Participants in the prospective study had the option to provide additional blood draws and questionnaires over a 2-month period. Before DNA extraction, blood samples from the prospective study were shipped at room temperature or frozen. V and J are truncated by 4 bases and 3 bases respectively, leaving an intervening sequence of 11 bases. From a lookup of the germline V gene, CDR1 and CDR2 are SGDLS and YYNGEE. The cysteine opens and the phenylalanine closes a CDR3 of 14 amino acids. Only the CDR3 region is kept as DNA, spanning 42 bases read in frame from base 1.

This clone was observed a few times. Its specific antigen is unknown. The record has no base qualities; no much larger clone is one base away. The immunoSEQ Assay, a bias-controlled multiplex PCR, was used to amplify TCRbeta CDR3 regions from genomic DNA. On the authors' methods: Nucleated cell counts per sample were estimated from amplification of reference gene primers within the assay. To quantify the absolute abundance of each unique TCRbeta CDR3 rearrangement, sequence reads were collapsed and filtered. For each sample, productive Simpson clonality was calculated by taking the square root of Simpson's diversity index across productive rearrangements. TCRdb took over this immuneACCESS table, retaining in-frame rearrangements with V and J assigned. Such tables are incomplete; in checked studies, under half of the missing clones stem from an unresolved V gene, and the remainder is unexplained. V and J calls and clone size follow that table, whereas D and trimming were derived from the DNA. Across this sample there are about 270,000 clones, with under 95% seen only once. The top ten constitute 2% to 2.5% of the sample.

Sequenced sample: PBMCs or T cells enriched from blood (not recorded which). This TCR was recovered from a woman aged 35 to 49 with acute COVID-19. Recombination linked TRBV9 to TRBJ1-5; TRBD1 might be the D gene, on 6 matching bases. The CDR3 region reads CASSNTGSNQPQHF. The DNA sequence is as follows: TGTGCCAGCAGCAATACAGGGTCCAATCAGCCCCAGCATTTT.